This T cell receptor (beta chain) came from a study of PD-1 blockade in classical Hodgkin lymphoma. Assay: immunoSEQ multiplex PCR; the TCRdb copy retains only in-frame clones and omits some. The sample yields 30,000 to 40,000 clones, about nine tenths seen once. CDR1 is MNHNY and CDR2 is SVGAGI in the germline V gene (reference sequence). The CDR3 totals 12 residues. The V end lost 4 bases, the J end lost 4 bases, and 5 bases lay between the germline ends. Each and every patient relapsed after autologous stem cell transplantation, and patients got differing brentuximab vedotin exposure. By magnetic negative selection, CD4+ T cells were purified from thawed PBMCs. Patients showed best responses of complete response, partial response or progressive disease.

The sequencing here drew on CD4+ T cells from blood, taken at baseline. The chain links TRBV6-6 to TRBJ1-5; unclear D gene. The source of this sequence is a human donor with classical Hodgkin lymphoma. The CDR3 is CASSLDNQPQHF. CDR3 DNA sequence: TGTGCCAGCAGTTTAGATAATCAGCCCCAGCATTTT.